The subject of this entry is one T cell receptor beta chain. The antigen remains undetermined. The data originate from a study of shared clonotypes between healthy human individuals. For the study at large: Plates per donor: three CD4 naive, three CD4 memory, two CD8 naive, one CD8 memory.

Study findings and constraints: Since donors were few, the genetic and exposure-history diversity represented was limited. On the whole, naive subsets had larger estimated richness than memory subsets had.

Here immunoSEQ multiplex PCR was the method, and the copy in TCRdb shows in-frame clones only, minus some. The table lists over a million clones, roughly 96% of them singletons. This TCR was sampled from a man aged 25-40 years in good health. The material sequenced was naive CD4+ T cells sorted from blood. Subset described: CD45RA+ positively selected.

In DNA form, the CDR3 reads TGTGCCAGCAGTCAGACATATGGAAACACCATATATTTT. This sequence encodes CASSQTYGNTIYF. The J gene is TRBJ1-3, the V gene TRBV6-5; D gene uncertain. This CDR3 is built from 13 residues. Per germline, CDR1 MNHEY and CDR2 SVGAGI. The ends were cut back, 5 bases at V and 3 bases at J, with 8 bases in the middle.